This is a list of T cell receptor beta chains from one sample in a study of T cells in Graves' hyperthyroidism and ophthalmopathy. From the multiplex PCR reads, TCRdb called clonotypes with MiXCR, one entry per CDR3 protein. The table has over 90,000 distinct CDR3 sequences, about half seen once. The sample taken for sequencing was blood. The source of these receptors is a middle-aged man with Graves' hyperthyroidism. Each CDR3 is given with its conserved first and last residue. Fields, in order: D gene, clone size, J gene, V gene, CDR3 DNA, CDR3 protein. D genes are given only for firm matches. Where a row states a size, it is once, few, many or the class of an expanded clone; other rows omit it.

- | - | TRBJ2-7 | TRBV30 | TGTGCCTGGAGTGTAGGTATGGGGGAACTCTACGAGCAGTACTTC | CAWSVGMGELYEQYF
TRBD1 | - | TRBJ1-1 | TRBV4-3 | TGCGCCAGCAGCCGAGCAGGGGGGAGAAGGGAAGCTTTCTTT | CASSRAGGRREAFF
- | - | TRBJ2-1 | TRBV25-1 | TGTGCCAGCACCCAGGACTATTCCAATGAGCAGTTCTTC | CASTQDYSNEQFF
- | many | TRBJ2-1 | TRBV11-1 | TGTGCCAGCAGCCCCCGGGGTAGCGGATCCTACAATGAGCAGTTCTTC | CASSPRGSGSYNEQFF
TRBD1 | - | TRBJ1-5 | TRBV2 | TGTGCCAGCAGTGACTGGGACAGCGAGGGAATCTTT | CASSDWDSEGIF
TRBD2 | many | TRBJ2-5 | TRBV29-1 | TGCAGCGTCGTTAGCGGGAAAGAGACCCAGTACTTC | CSVVSGKETQYF
TRBD2 | - | TRBJ2-1 | TRBV2 | TGTGCCAGCAGTGAGGAGCGGGAGTTTGATGAGCAGTTCTTC | CASSEEREFDEQFF
- | - | TRBJ2-2 | TRBV4-1 | TGCGCCAGCAGCCAAGATTTGGACGCGAACACCGGGGAGCTGTTTTTT | CASSQDLDANTGELFF
TRBD1 | many | TRBJ1-2 | TRBV19 | TGTGCCAGTAGTTCCTCACAGGGGGCACGGGGCTACACCTTC | CASSSSQGARGYTF
- | few | TRBJ2-1 | TRBV5-1 | TGTGCCAGCAGCTTGGATGAGCAGTTCTTC | CASSLDEQFF
TRBD1 | - | TRBJ2-5 | TRBV9 | TGTGCCAGCAGCCCCGGGACAGGGGGCCTAGAGACCCAGTACTTC | CASSPGTGGLETQYF